This T cell receptor beta chain was sequenced during a study of radiation and T cells in renal cell carcinoma. Whole-study results and caveats: Top tumor clonotypes rose in blood 2 weeks post-radiation, then contracted. No pretreatment tumor biopsies were available for baseline clonotypes.

The method was immunoSEQ multiplex PCR; TCRdb's version includes in-frame clones alone and lacks a portion of them. Altogether some 150,000 clones are present, approximately 87% being singletons, with the ten largest covering roughly 25%. The time point: baseline pretreatment blood. The treatment: 15 Gy SBRT to primary tumor, nephrectomy 4 weeks later. Blood was sampled at baseline, 2 weeks and 4 weeks after SBRT. Clear cell pathology was present in this patient's renal cell carcinoma. Worth noting for this clone: Its antigen is unidentified.

The germline V gene has CDR1 MGHRA and CDR2 YSYEKL. The CDR3 runs to 14 residues. The V gene lost 1 base and the J gene lost 4 bases, with 8 bases spanning the gap. The sequence was collected from a woman aged 45-65 years with renal cell carcinoma. The rearrangement joins TRBV4-1 to TRBJ1-3; D uncertain. Specimen: blood, collected from a patient whose treatment included radiotherapy and nephrectomy. CDR3 region: CASSQVAPGNTIYF. As DNA, the CDR3 is TGCGCCAGCAGCCAAGTTGCACCCGGAAACACCATATATTTT.